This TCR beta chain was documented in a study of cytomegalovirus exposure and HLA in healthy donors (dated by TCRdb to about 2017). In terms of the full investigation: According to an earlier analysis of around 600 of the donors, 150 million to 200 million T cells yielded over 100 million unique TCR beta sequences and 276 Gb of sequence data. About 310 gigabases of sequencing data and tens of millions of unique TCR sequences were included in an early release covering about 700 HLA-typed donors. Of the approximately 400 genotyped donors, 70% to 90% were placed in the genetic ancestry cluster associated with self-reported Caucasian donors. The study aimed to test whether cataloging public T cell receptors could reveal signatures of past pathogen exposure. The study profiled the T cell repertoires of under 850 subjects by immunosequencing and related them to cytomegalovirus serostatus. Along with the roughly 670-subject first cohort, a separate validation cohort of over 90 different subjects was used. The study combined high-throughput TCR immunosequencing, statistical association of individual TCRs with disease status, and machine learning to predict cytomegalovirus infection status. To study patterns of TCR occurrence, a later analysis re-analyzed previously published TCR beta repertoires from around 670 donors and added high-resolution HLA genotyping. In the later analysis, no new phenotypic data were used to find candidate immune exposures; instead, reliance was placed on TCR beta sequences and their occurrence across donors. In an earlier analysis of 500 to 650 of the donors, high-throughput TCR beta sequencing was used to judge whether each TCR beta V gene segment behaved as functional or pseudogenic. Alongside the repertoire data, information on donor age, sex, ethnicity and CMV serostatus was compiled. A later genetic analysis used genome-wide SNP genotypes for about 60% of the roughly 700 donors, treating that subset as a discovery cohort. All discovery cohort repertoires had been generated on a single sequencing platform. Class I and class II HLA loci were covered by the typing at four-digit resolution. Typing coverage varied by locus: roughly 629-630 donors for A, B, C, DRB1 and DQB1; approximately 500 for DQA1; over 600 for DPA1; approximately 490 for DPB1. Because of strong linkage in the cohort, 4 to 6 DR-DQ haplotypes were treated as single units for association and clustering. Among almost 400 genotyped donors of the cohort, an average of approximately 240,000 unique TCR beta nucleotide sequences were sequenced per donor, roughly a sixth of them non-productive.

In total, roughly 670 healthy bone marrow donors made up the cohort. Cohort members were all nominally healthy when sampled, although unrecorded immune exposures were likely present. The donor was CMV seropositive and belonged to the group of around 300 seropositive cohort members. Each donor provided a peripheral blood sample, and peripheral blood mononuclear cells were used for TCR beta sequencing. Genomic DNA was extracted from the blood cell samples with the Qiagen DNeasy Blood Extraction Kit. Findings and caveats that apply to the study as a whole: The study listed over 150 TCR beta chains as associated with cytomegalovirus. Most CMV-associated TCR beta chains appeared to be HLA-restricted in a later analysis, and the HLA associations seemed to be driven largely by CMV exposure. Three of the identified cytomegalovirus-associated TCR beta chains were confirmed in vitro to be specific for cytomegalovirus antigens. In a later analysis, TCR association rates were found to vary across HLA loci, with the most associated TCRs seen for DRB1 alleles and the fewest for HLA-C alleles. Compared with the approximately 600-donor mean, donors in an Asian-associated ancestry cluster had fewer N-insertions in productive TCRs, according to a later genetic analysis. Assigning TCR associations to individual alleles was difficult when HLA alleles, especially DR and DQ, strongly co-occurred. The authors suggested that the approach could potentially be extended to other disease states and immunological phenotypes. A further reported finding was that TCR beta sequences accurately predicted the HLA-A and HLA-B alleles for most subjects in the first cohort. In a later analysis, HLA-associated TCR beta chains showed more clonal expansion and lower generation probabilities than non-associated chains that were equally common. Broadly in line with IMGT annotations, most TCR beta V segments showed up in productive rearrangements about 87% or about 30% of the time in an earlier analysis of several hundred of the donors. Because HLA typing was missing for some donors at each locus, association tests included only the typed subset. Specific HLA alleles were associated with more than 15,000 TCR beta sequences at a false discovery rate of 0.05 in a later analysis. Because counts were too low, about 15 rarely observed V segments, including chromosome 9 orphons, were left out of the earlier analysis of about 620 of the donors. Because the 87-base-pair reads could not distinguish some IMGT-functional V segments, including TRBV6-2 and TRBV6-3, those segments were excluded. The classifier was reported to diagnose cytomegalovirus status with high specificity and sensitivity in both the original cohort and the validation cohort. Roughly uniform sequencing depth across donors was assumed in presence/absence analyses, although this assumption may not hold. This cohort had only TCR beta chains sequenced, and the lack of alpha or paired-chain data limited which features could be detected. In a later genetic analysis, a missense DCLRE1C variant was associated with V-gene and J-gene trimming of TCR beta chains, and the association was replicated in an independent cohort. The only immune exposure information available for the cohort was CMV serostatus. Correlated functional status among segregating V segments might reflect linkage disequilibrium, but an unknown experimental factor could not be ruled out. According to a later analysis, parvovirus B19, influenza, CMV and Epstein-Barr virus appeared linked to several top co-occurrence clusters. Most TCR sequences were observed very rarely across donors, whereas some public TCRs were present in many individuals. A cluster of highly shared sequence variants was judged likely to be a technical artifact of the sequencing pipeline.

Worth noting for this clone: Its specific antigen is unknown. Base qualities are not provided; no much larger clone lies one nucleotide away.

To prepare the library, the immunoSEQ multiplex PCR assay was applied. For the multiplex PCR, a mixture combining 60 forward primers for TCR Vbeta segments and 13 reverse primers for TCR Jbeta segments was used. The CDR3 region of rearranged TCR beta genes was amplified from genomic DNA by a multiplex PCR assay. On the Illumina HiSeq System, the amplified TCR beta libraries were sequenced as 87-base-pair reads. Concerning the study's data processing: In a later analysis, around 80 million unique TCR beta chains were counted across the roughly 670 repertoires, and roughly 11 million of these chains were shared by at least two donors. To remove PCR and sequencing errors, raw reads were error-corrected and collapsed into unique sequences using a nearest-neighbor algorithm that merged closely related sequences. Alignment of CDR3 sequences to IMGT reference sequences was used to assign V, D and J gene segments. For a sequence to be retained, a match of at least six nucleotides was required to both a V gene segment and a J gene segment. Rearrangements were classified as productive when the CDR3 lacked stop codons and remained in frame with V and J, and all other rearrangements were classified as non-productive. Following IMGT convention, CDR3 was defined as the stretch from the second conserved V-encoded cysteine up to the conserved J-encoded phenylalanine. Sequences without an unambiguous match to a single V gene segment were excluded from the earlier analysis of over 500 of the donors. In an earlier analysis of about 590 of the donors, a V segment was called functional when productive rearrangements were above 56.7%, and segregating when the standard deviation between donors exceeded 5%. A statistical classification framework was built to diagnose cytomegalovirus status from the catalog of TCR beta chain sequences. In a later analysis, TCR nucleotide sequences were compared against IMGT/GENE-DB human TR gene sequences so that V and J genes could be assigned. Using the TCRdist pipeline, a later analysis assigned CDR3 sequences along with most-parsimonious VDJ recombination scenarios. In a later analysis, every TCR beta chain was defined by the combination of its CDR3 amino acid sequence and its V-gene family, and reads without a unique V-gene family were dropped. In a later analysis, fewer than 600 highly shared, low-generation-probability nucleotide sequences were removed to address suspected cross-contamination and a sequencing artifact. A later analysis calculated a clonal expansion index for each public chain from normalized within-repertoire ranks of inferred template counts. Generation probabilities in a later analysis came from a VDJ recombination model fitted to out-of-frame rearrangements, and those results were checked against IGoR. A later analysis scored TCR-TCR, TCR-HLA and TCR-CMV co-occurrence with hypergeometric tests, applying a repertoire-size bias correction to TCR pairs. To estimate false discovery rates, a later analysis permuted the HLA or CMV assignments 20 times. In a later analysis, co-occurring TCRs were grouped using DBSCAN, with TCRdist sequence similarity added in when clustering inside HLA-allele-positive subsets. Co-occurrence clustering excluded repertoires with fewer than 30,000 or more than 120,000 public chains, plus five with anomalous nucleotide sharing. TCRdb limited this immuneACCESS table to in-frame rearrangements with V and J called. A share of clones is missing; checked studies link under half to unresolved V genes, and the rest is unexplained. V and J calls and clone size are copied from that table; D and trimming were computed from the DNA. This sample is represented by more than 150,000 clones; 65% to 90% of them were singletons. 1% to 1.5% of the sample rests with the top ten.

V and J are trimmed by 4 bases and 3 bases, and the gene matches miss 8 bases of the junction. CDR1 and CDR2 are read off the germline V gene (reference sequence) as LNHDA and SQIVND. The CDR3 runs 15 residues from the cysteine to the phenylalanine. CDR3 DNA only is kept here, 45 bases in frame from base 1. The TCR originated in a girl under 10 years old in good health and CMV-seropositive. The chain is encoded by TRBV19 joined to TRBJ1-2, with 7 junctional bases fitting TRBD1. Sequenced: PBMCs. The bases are TGTGCCAGTAGTACGGTAACAGGGGTCGACTATGGCTACACCTTC. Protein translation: CASSTVTGVDYGYTF.